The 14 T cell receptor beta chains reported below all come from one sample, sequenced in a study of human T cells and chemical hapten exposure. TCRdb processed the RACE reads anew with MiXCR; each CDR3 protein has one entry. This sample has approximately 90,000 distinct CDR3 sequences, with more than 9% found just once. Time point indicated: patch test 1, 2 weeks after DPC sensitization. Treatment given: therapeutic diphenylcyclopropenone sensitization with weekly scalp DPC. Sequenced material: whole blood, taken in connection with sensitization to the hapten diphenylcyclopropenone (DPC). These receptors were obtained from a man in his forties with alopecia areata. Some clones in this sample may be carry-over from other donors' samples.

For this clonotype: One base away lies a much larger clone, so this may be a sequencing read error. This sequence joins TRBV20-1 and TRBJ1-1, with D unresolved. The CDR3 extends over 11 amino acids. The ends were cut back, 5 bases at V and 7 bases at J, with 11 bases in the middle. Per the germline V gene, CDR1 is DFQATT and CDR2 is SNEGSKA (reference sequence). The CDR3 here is CSAGKEHEAFF. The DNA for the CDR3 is TGCAGTGCTGGAAAGGAACATGAAGCTTTCTTT.

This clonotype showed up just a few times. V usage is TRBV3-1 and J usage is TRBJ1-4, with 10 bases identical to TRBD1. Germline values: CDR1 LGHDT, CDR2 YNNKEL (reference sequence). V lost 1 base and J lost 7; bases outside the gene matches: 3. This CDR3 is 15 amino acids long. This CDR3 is CASSQAGQGSEKLFF. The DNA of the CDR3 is TGTGCCAGCAGCCAAGCGGGACAGGGGTCTGAAAAACTGTTTTTT.

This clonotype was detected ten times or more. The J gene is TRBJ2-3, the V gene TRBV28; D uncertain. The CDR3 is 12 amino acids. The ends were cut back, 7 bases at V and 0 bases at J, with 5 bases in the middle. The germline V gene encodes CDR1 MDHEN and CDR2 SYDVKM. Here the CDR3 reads CASTSSTDTQYF. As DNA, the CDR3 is TGTGCCAGCACAAGCAGCACAGATACGCAGTATTTT.

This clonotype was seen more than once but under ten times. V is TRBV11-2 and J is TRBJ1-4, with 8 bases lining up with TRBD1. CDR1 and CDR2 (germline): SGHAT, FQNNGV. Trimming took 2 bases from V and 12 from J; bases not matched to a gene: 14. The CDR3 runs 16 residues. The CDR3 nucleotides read TGTGCCAGCAGCTTAAACCTCATAAGACAGGGGACCCAACTGTTTTTT. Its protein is CASSLNLIRQGTQLFF.

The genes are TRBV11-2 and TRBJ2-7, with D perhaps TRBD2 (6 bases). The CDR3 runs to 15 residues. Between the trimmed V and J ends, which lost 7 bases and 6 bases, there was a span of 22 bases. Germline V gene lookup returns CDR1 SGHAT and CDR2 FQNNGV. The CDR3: CASNPGGSRHFEQYF. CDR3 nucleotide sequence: TGTGCCAGCAACCCCGGGGGTAGCAGGCATTTCGAGCAGTACTTC.

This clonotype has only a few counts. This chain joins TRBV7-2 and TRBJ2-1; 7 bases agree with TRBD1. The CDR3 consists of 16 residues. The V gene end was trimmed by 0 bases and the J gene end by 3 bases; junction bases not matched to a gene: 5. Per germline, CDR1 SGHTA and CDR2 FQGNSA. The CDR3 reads CASSLADRVRYNEQFF. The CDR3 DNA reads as TGTGCCAGCAGCTTAGCAGACAGGGTACGCTACAATGAGCAGTTCTTC. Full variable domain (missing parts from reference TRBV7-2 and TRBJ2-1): GAGVSQSPSNKVTEKGKDVELRCDPISGHTALYWYRQSLGQGLEFLIYFQGNSAPDKSGLPSDRFSAERTGGSVSTLTIQRTQQEDSAVYLCASSLADRVRYNEQFFGPGTRLTVL.

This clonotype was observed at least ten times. The CDR3 sequence is CASSLVAGGNEQYF. The DNA for the CDR3 is TGTGCCAGCAGCTTAGTAGCCGGAGGGAACGAGCAGTACTTC. This chain connects TRBV7-2 to TRBJ2-7, with D tentatively TRBD2 (6 bases). CDR1 SGHTA and CDR2 FQGNSA come from the germline V gene. Deletions cut 1 base from V and 5 bases from J, with 12 bases between. CDR3 size: 14 residues.

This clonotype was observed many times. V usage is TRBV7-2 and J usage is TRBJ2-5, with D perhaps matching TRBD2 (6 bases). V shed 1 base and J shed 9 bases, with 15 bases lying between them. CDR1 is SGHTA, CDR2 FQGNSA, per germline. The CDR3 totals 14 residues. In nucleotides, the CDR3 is TGTGCCAGCAGCTTAGTGGCCGGGGGTGGGTCCCAGTACTTC. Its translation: CASSLVAGGGSQYF.

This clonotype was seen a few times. The CDR3 nucleotides read TGCAGCGTCGACCTAGGACAGGGGGCGGCTGGGCTGTTTTTT. It yields the protein CSVDLGQGAAGLFF. J is TRBJ2-2 and V is TRBV29-1; TRBD1 matches 11 bases. V trimming: 6 bases; J trimming: 13 bases; junction bases outside the gene matches: 13. The length of the CDR3 is 14 residues. CDR1 is SQVTM, CDR2 ANQGSEA, per germline.

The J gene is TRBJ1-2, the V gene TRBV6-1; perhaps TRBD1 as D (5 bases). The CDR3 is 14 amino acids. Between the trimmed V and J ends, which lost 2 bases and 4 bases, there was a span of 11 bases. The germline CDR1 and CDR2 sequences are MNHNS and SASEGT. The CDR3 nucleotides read TGTGCCAGCAGTGAACAGGGTGGAGGCTATGGCTACACCTTC. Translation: CASSEQGGGYGYTF.

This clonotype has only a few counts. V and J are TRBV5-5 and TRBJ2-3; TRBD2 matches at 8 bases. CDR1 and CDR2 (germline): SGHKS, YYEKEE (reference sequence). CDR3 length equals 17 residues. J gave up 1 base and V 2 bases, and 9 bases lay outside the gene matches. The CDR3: CASSFQRAGGGTDTQYF. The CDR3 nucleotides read TGTGCCAGCAGCTTTCAGCGGGCGGGAGGCGGCACAGATACGCAGTATTTT.

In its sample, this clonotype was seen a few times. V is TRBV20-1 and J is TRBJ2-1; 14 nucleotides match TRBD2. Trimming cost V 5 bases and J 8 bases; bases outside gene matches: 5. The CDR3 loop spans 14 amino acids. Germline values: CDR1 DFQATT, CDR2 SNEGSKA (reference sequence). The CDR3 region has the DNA TGCAGTGCTTTGACTAGCGGGAGGGCGGATGAGCAGTTCTTC. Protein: CSALTSGRADEQFF.

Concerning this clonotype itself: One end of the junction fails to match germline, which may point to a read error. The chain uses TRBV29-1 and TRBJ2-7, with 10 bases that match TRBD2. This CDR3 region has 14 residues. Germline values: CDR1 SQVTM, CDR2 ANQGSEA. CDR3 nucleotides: TGCAGCGTTGCTGTAGCGGGAGGCTCCAACGAGCAGTACTTC. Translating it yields CSVAVAGGSNEQYF.

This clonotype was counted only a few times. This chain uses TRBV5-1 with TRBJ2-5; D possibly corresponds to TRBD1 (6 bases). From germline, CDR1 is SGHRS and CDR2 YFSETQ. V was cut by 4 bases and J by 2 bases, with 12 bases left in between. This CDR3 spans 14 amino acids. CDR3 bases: TGCGCCAGCAGCCAATCGACAGGACAAGAGACCCAGTACTTC. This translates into CASSQSTGQETQYF.